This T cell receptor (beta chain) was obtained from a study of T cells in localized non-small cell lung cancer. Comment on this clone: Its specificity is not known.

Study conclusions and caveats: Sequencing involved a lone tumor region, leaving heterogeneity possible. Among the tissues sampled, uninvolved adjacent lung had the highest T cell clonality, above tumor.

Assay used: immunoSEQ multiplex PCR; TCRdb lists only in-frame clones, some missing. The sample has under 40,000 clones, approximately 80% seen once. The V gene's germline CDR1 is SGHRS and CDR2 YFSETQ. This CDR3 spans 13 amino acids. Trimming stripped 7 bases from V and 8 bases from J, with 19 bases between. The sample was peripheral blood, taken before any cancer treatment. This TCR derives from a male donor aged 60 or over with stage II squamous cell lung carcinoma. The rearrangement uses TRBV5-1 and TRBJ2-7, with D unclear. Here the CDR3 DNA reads TGCGCCAGCGGGGAAATTTTGGGTTCCAAGCAGTACTTC. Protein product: CASGEILGSKQYF.